The sample holds one count of the clone carrying this T cell receptor beta chain. Germline loops: CDR1 SGDLS, CDR2 YYNGEE. This CDR3 is 16 amino acids long. The V and J ends lost 0 bases and 10 bases, in that order; junction bases with no gene match: 7. This sample was included in a study of control samples from healthy donors and cancer patients. Here immunoSEQ multiplex PCR was the method, and the copy in TCRdb shows in-frame clones only, minus some. The repertoire has around 77,000 clones, approximately 92% of them found once; the top ten carry 4.5% to 7.5%. The TCR originated in a woman aged 55-69 years in good health. The genes are TRBV9 and TRBJ1-6; 10 nucleotides agree with TRBD1. Sequenced sample: blood. CDR3: CASSVGTGGTGSPLHF. The DNA of the CDR3 is TGTGCCAGCAGCGTAGGGACAGGGGGTACGGGGTCACCCCTCCACTTT.